These 20 T cell receptor beta chains share one sample of origin, sequenced in a study of shared clonotypes between healthy human individuals. The repertoire was sequenced with immunoSEQ multiplex PCR; TCRdb's copy has only in-frame clones and lacks some. The profile shows some 490,000 clones, roughly 80% of them singletons. Sequenced input: PBMCs. The origin of the receptors is a woman aged 40-49 years in good health. Some clones in this sample may be carry-over from other donors' samples.

This clone was picked up many times. This chain connects TRBV5-1 to TRBJ2-5; either TRBD1 or TRBD2 may supply D (5 bases each). Per germline, CDR1 SGHRS and CDR2 YFSETQ. The V and J ends lost 2 bases and 2 bases respectively, with 10 bases between them. The CDR3 contains 14 residues. CDR3: CASSFQGVQETQYF. The DNA of the CDR3 is TGCGCCAGCAGCTTCCAGGGAGTACAAGAGACCCAGTACTTC.

The CDR3 region has the DNA TGTGCCAGCAGCCCGCGGATAAACTACGAGCAGTACTTC. This sequence encodes CASSPRINYEQYF. The rearrangement joins TRBV7-8 to TRBJ2-7; no firm D call. Trimming pared 5 bases from V and 3 bases from J, leaving 11 bases between. CDR3 length equals 13 residues. Germline values: CDR1 SGHVS, CDR2 FQNEAQ.

The table lists this clone with a count of one. V is TRBV6-1 and J is TRBJ2-4; a possible D gene is TRBD2 (5 bases). The CDR3 is 16 residues long. Germline CDR1 reads MNHNS; CDR2 reads SASEGT. V dropped 1 base and J dropped 1 base, with 11 bases sitting between them. As DNA, the CDR3 is TGTGCCAGCAGTGAAGGAGGAGGTTGGGCCAAAAACATTCAGTACTTC. Residues: CASSEGGGWAKNIQYF.

The chain carries TRBV2 and TRBJ1-1; tentative D call: TRBD1 (5 bases). The CDR3 contains 11 residues. Germline values: CDR1 SNHLY, CDR2 FYNNEI. The V and J ends lost 7 bases and 7 bases respectively, with 10 bases between them. CDR3 sequence: CASTREGEAFF. The CDR3 nucleotides are TGTGCCAGCACCAGGGAGGGTGAAGCTTTCTTT.

V usage is TRBV7-6 and J usage is TRBJ2-7; D might be TRBD2 (7 bases). Germline V gives CDR1 SGHVS, CDR2 FNYEAQ. CDR3 length equals 14 residues. V lost 6 bases and J 6 bases, leaving 18 bases between the germline ends. CDR3 sequence: CASRSKGGFGEQYF. The CDR3, as DNA: TGTGCCAGCAGATCGAAGGGGGGGTTTGGCGAGCAGTACTTC.

The chain combines TRBV7-9 with TRBJ1-1; 7 bases agree with TRBD1. The CDR3 has 14 amino acids. J was trimmed by 5 bases and V by 3 bases; bases with no gene match: 6. Germline CDR1 is SEHNR and CDR2 is FQNEAQ (reference sequence). The DNA for the CDR3 is TGTGCCAGCAGCTTTGTCGCAGGGGGGACTGAAGCTTTCTTT. Translating it yields CASSFVAGGTEAFF.

The chain combines TRBV9 with TRBJ2-7; D ambiguous. The CDR3 loop spans 13 amino acids. Germline V lookup: CDR1 SGDLS, CDR2 YYNGEE. V was trimmed by 0 bases and J by 6 bases, leaving 10 bases between them. CDR3 bases: TGTGCCAGCAGCGTAGGCCCCCCCGCCGAGCAGTACTTC. This gives the protein CASSVGPPAEQYF.

The CDR3 region is CASSRGGVAGGRTQYF. The CDR3, as DNA: TGCGCCAGCAGCCGCGGGGGTGTAGCGGGAGGTAGAACGCAGTATTTT. This rearrangement joins TRBV5-1 to TRBJ2-3; 10 bases are shared with TRBD2. The V segment lost 4 bases and the J segment 9 bases; nucleotides outside the gene matches: 14. CDR1 is SGHRS, CDR2 YFSETQ, per germline. CDR3 length: 16 amino acids.

This clone was counted a single time. V is TRBV19 and J is TRBJ1-1; D gene unclear. This CDR3 comprises 15 residues. From germline, CDR1 is LNHDA and CDR2 SQIVND (reference sequence). Trimming removed 3 bases at V and 3 bases at J, with 14 bases between. The CDR3 reads CASSIGVERDTEAFF. The CDR3 region has the DNA TGTGCCAGTAGTATTGGGGTGGAAAGGGACACTGAAGCTTTCTTT.

This clone came up a few times. The chain combines TRBV29-1 with TRBJ1-1; the match to TRBD1 covers 8 bases. CDR3 length: 13 residues. CDR1 SQVTM and CDR2 ANQGSEA come from the germline V gene. V was pared by 7 bases and J by 3 bases, with 7 bases of the junction left unmatched. The CDR3 here is CSGADRGHTEAFF. The DNA for the CDR3 is TGCAGCGGGGCTGACAGGGGCCACACTGAAGCTTTCTTT. Variable domain in full (rest from reference TRBV29-1 and TRBJ1-1): SAVISQKPSRDICQRGTSLTIQCQVDSQVTMMFWYRQQPGQSLTLIATANQGSEATYESGFVIDKFPISRPNLTFSTLTVSNMSPEDSSIYLCSGADRGHTEAFFGQGTRLTVV.

The V call is TRBV27, the J call TRBJ2-1; TRBD2 matches at 7 bases. Germline CDR1 reads MNHEY; CDR2 reads SMNVEV (reference sequence). The V segment lost 5 bases and the J segment 7 bases; nucleotides outside the gene matches: 14. The CDR3 is 16 amino acids. The CDR3 sequence is CASSTLRAGAPNEQFF. CDR3 sequence (DNA): TGTGCCAGCAGTACCCTCCGGGCGGGAGCCCCTAATGAGCAGTTCTTC.

This chain links TRBV7-6 with TRBJ1-5; D is unclear. The CDR3 is 16 residues long. V was clipped by 0 bases and J by 0 bases, with 9 bases between them. Per germline, CDR1 SGHVS and CDR2 FNYEAQ. DNA for the CDR3: TGTGCCAGCAGCTTAGCGGCGGGGAATAGCAATCAGCCCCAGCATTTT. Its protein product is CASSLAAGNSNQPQHF. The full variable domain, its missing parts supplied by reference TRBV7-6 and TRBJ1-5, is GAGVSQSPRYKVTKRGQDVALRCDPISGHVSLYWYRQALGQGPEFLTYFNYEAQQDKSGLPNDRFSAERPEGSISTLTIQRTEQRDSAMYRCASSLAAGNSNQPQHFGDGTRLSIL.

This chain connects TRBV4-1 to TRBJ2-3, with D perhaps TRBD1 or TRBD2 (5 bases each). The ends were cut back, 0 bases at V and 0 bases at J, with 13 bases in the middle. CDR1 MGHRA and CDR2 YSYEKL come from the germline V gene. The CDR3 runs 17 residues. The CDR3 reads CASSQDRGRTSTDTQYF. CDR3 DNA sequence: TGCGCCAGCAGCCAAGATCGCGGGCGGACAAGCACAGATACGCAGTATTTT.

A remark on this clone: This same CDR3 is encoded by further DNA sequences in the sample. The chain couples TRBV28 to TRBJ2-5; a weak D match, TRBD2 (6 bases). The CDR3 is 14 residues long. The V end was cut by 2 bases, the J end by 4 bases, with 11 bases between. Germline values: CDR1 MDHEN, CDR2 SYDVKM. As DNA, the CDR3 is TGTGCCAGCAGTTTAAGTGGGGGGAGAGAGACCCAGTACTTC. Its protein product is CASSLSGGRETQYF.

The V gene is TRBV2, the J gene TRBJ2-7; 7 nucleotides line up with TRBD2. There are 14 residues in the CDR3. The trim removed 4 bases at V and 2 bases at J, leaving 5 bases unmatched. Per germline, CDR1 SNHLY and CDR2 FYNNEI. Here the CDR3 reads CASSVGGRTYEQYF. The DNA for the CDR3 is TGTGCCAGCAGTGTCGGGGGGAGGACCTACGAGCAGTACTTC.

The chain carries TRBV6-1 and TRBJ1-2; D is unclear. V shed 3 bases and J shed 8 bases, with 13 bases lying between them. Germline CDR1 is MNHNS and CDR2 is SASEGT. This CDR3 is 13 amino acids long. CDR3 in DNA: TGTGCCAGCAGTGACCTGACAAGGGCCGGCTACACCTTC. Its translation is CASSDLTRAGYTF.

The CDR3: CASSPDSLPTNEQFF. Written as DNA, the CDR3 is TGTGCCAGCAGCCCTGACTCCTTGCCGACTAATGAGCAGTTCTTC. The gene calls are TRBV11-2 and TRBJ2-1; D remains ambiguous. Trimming left V 5 bases short and J 7 bases short, with 18 bases between. Per germline, CDR1 SGHAT and CDR2 FQNNGV. CDR3 length: 15 residues. The full variable domain, rest sourced from reference TRBV11-2 and TRBJ2-1, is EAGVAQSPRYKIIEKRQSVAFWCNPISGHATLYWYQQILGQGPKLLIQFQNNGVVDDSQLPKDRFSAERLKGVDSTLKIQPAKLEDSAVYLCASSPDSLPTNEQFFGPGTRLTVL.

V and J are TRBV4-2 and TRBJ2-2; 11 positions match TRBD2. Per germline, CDR1 LGHNA and CDR2 YNFKEQ. CDR3 length equals 20 residues. The V and J ends lost 0 bases and 1 base, in that order; junction bases with no gene match: 10. CDR3 loop: CASSQEVLAGVGENTGELFF. The CDR3 coding sequence is TGTGCCAGCAGCCAAGAGGTACTAGCGGGAGTAGGGGAGAACACCGGGGAGCTGTTTTTT.

This chain links TRBV7-6 with TRBJ2-1; D is uncertain. The CDR3 covers 11 residues. V lost 4 bases to trimming and J lost 10 bases, with 8 bases between them. Germline loops: CDR1 SGHVS, CDR2 FNYEAQ. CDR3 loop: CASSSGPEQFF. The CDR3 DNA reads TGTGCCAGCAGCTCGGGCCCCGAGCAGTTCTTC.

In this sample, this clone turned up once. The chain has TRBV2 and TRBJ2-7; 8 bases are shared with TRBD2. CDR3 length: 15 residues. CDR1 and CDR2 from the germline V gene are SNHLY and FYNNEI. V shed 7 bases, J shed 1 base, and the junction held 9 bases outside the gene matches. The DNA for the CDR3 is TGTGCCAGCAAAAAAACCGGGACTAGGTCCTACGAGCAGTACTTC. It encodes CASKKTGTRSYEQYF.